This TCR beta chain was obtained from a study of T cells in Graves' hyperthyroidism and ophthalmopathy. Findings and limits, study-wide: In validation, the model predicted ophthalmopathy. These predictions came a median about 6.5 months before onset.

Subjects aged 18 to 65 presented with newly diagnosed hyperthyroidism of less than 2 months' duration. In making diagnoses, clinical symptoms, serum thyroxine and TRAb, thyroid ultrasound and orbital computed tomography were all used. Fresh peripheral blood, more than 9 ml, yielded the PBMCs. Researchers took RNA transcripts and amplified the TCR beta CDR3 regions from them. With the HTBI primer set, the TCR CDR3 went through a first round of RT-PCR. TCRdb re-analysed the multiplex PCR reads in MiXCR, keeping a single row per CDR3 protein. Of about 680,000 distinct CDR3 sequences in the sample, 35% were seen once. CDR1 SGHNT and CDR2 YYREEE come from the germline V gene (reference sequence). The CDR3 has 15 residues. Note on this clonotype: The antigen is unknown. Sequence at one end of the junction differs from germline and may be a read error.

J is TRBJ1-5 and V is TRBV5-4, with 9 bases identical to TRBD1. Sequenced input: blood. The receptor was isolated from a woman aged 40 to 55 with Graves' hyperthyroidism. CDR3 in DNA: TGTGCCACCAGCTTGTCCGGGACAGGGCATCAGCCCCAGCATTTT. Translating it yields CATSLSGTGHQPQHF.